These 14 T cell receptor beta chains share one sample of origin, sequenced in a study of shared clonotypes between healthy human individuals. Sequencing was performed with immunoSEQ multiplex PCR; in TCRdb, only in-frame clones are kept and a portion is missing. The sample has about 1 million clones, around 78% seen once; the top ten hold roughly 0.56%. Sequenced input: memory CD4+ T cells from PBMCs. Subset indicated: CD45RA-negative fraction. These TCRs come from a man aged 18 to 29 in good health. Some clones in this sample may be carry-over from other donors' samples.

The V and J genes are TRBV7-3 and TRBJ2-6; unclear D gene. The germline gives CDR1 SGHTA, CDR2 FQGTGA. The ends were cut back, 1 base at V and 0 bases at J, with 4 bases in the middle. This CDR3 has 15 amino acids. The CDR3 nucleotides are TGTGCCAGCAGCTTAATGGGCTCTGGGGCCAACGTCCTGACTTTC. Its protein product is CASSLMGSGANVLTF.

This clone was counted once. For the CDR3, the DNA is TGTGCCAGCAGCGTAGAGGCTAGCGGTTGGGATACGCAGTATTTT. Translating gives CASSVEASGWDTQYF. The genes are TRBV9 and TRBJ2-3; TRBD2 agrees at 7 bases. Germline assignment: CDR1 SGDLS and CDR2 YYNGEE. Trimming at V came to 0 bases and at J to 6 bases, leaving 7 bases not matched to a gene. The CDR3 extends over 15 amino acids.

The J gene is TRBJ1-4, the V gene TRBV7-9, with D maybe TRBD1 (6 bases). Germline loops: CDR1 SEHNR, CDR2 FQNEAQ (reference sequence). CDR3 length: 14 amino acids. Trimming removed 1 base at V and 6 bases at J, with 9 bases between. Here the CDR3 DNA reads TGTGCCAGCAGCTTAGGCAGGGGAGATGAAAAACTGTTTTTT. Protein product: CASSLGRGDEKLFF.

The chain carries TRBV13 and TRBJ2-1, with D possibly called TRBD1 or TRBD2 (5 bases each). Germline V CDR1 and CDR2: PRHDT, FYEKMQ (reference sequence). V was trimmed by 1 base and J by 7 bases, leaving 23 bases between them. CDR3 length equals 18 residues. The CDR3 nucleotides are TGTGCCAGCAGCTTAGTTAGGAGGAGGCAGGGAAGAATGAATGAGCAGTTCTTC. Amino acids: CASSLVRRRQGRMNEQFF.

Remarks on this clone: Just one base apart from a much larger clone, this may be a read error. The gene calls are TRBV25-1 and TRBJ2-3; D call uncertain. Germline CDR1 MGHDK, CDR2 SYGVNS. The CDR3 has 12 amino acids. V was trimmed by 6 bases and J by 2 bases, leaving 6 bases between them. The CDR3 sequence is CASRPNTDTQYF. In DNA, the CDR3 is TGTGCCAGCAGGCCCAACACAGATACGCAGTATTTT.

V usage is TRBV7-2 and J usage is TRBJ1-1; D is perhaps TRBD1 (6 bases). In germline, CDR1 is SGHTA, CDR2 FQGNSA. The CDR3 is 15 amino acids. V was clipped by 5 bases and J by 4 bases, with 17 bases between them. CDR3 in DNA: TGTGCCAGCAGCATCAACAGGGTGTCGGGCACTGAAGCTTTCTTT. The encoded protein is CASSINRVSGTEAFF. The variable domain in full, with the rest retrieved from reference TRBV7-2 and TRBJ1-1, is GAGVSQSPSNKVTEKGKDVELRCDPISGHTALYWYRQSLGQGLEFLIYFQGNSAPDKSGLPSDRFSAERTGGSVSTLTIQRTQQEDSAVYLCASSINRVSGTEAFFGQGTRLTVV.

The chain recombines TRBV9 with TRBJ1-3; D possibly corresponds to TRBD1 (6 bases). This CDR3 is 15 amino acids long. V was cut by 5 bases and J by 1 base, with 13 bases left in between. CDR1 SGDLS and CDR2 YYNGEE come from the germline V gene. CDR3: CASSPLTGSGNTIYF. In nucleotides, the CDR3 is TGTGCCAGCAGTCCTTTGACAGGATCTGGAAACACCATATATTTT.

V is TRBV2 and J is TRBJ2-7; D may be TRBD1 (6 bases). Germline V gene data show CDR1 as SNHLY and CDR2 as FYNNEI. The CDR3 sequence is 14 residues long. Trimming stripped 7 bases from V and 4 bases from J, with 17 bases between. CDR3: CASTLGAGKYEQYF. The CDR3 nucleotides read TGTGCCAGCACCCTGGGGGCAGGGAAGTACGAGCAGTACTTC.

The CDR3 reads CASRIESNQPQHF. The DNA for the CDR3 is TGTGCCAGCAGGATAGAGAGCAATCAGCCCCAGCATTTT. The rearrangement joins TRBV2 to TRBJ1-5; D not resolved. This CDR3 has 13 amino acids. Trimming pared 6 bases from V and 1 base from J, leaving 7 bases between. Germline CDR1 reads SNHLY; CDR2 reads FYNNEI.

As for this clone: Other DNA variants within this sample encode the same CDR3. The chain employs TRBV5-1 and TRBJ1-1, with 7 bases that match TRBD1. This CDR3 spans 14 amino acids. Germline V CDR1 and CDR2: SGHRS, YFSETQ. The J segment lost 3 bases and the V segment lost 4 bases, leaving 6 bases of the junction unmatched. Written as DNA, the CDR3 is TGCGCCAGCAGCCTCGACAGGGTGGACACTGAAGCTTTCTTT. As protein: CASSLDRVDTEAFF.

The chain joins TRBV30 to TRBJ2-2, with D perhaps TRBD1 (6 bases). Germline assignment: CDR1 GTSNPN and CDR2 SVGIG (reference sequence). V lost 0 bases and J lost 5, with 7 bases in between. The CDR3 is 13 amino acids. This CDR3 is CAWSVQGTGELFF. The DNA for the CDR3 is TGTGCCTGGAGTGTACAGGGTACCGGGGAGCTGTTTTTT.

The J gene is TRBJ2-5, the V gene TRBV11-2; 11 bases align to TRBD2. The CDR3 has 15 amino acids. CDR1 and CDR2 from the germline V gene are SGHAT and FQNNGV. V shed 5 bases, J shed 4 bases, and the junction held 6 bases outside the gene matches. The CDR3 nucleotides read TGTGCCAGCAGCCCCACTAGCGGGAGTCCAGAGACCCAGTACTTC. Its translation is CASSPTSGSPETQYF.

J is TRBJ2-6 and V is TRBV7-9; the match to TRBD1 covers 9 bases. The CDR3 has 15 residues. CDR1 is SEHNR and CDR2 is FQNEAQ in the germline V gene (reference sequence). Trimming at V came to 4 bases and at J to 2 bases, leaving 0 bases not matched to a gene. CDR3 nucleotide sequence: TGTGCCAGCAGCTGGACAGGGGCTGGGGCCAACGTCCTGACTTTC. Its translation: CASSWTGAGANVLTF.

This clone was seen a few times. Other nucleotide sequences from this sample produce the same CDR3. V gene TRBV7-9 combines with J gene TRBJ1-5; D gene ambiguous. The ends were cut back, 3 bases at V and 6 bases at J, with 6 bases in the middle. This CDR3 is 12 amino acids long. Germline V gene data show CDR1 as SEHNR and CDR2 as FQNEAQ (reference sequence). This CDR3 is CASSLDGQPQHF. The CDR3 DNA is TGTGCCAGCAGCTTGGATGGTCAGCCCCAGCATTTT.